The 6 T cell receptor beta chains listed next were all sequenced from one sample in a study of T cell responses to AZD1222 COVID-19 vaccine. Profiled with immunoSEQ multiplex PCR; TCRdb holds only in-frame clones, not every one. Altogether more than 95,000 clones are present, roughly nine tenths being singletons, with the ten largest covering 4.4%. Source: peripheral blood, taken on day 0 of AZD1222 vaccination. The receptors stem from an adult in good health.

This clone was seen a few times. The rearrangement links TRBV5-8 to TRBJ1-6; D is ambiguous. Germline values: CDR1 SGHTS, CDR2 YDEGEE. The CDR3 runs 14 residues. Trimming left V 0 bases short and J 6 bases short, with 7 bases between. The CDR3 is CASSLVALNSPLHF. In DNA, the CDR3 is TGTGCCAGCAGCTTGGTGGCCCTTAATTCACCCCTCCACTTT.

V usage is TRBV7-9 and J usage is TRBJ2-7; D remains ambiguous. V lost 4 bases, J lost 0 bases, and 10 bases lay in between. The CDR3 is 14 residues long. Looked up from germline, CDR1 is SEHNR and CDR2 is FQNEAQ (reference sequence). CDR3 amino acids: CASSSRAGSYEQYF. The CDR3 DNA follows: TGTGCCAGCAGCTCTCGGGCTGGCTCCTACGAGCAGTACTTC. Complete variable domain (other parts from reference TRBV7-9 and TRBJ2-7): DTGVSQNPRHKITKRGQNVTFRCDPISEHNRLYWYRQTLGQGPEFLTYFQNEAQLEKSRLLSDRFSAERPKGSFSTLEIQRTEQGDSAMYLCASSSRAGSYEQYFGPGTRLTVT.

The CDR3: CASSPAAGVNSPLHF. Here the CDR3 DNA reads TGTGCCAGCAGCCCGGCGGCAGGGGTTAATTCACCCCTCCACTTT. The V call is TRBV4-2, the J call TRBJ1-6, with D perhaps matching TRBD1 (6 bases). Trimming removed 4 bases at V and 6 bases at J, with 13 bases between. The germline CDR1 and CDR2 sequences are LGHNA and YNFKEQ. This CDR3 is built from 15 residues.

This clone occurred a few times. V usage is TRBV9 and J usage is TRBJ2-7, with 11 bases matching TRBD1. Germline trimming cut 5 bases from V and 1 base from J; bases unmatched to any gene: 14. The CDR3 has 18 amino acids. Germline values: CDR1 SGDLS, CDR2 YYNGEE. CDR3 bases: TGTGCCAGCAGTCCCGGGACAGGGGGGCCCCTCGAATCCTACGAGCAGTACTTC. Its protein is CASSPGTGGPLESYEQYF.

V and J are TRBV28 and TRBJ2-3; maybe TRBD1 (6 bases). The germline CDR1 and CDR2 sequences are MDHEN and SYDVKM. There are 14 residues in the CDR3. V was cut by 3 bases and J by 4 bases, with 11 bases left in between. Written as DNA, the CDR3 is TGTGCCAGCAGTTTGCCGGGACAACCAGATACGCAGTATTTT. Translated, it gives CASSLPGQPDTQYF. Variable domain in full (rest from reference TRBV28 and TRBJ2-3): DVKVTQSSRYLVKRTGEKVFLECVQDMDHENMFWYRQDPGLGLRLIYFSYDVKMKEKGDIPEGYSVSREKKERFSLILESASTNQTSMYLCASSLPGQPDTQYFGPGTRLTVL.

CDR3 protein: CASSLAEGSGGWETQYF. In DNA, the CDR3 is TGCGCCAGCAGCTTGGCTGAGGGTAGCGGGGGATGGGAGACCCAGTACTTC. The rearrangement uses TRBV5-1 and TRBJ2-5, with 9 positions matching TRBD2. The CDR3 has 17 amino acids. J was trimmed by 5 bases and V by 0 bases; bases with no gene match: 11. Germline V CDR1 and CDR2: SGHRS, YFSETQ. The complete variable domain, with remaining parts taken from reference TRBV5-1 and TRBJ2-5, reads KAGVTQTPRYLIKTRGQQVTLSCSPISGHRSVSWYQQTPGQGLQFLFEYFSETQRNKGNFPGRFSGRQFSNSRSEMNVSTLELGDSALYLCASSLAEGSGGWETQYFGPGTRLLVL.